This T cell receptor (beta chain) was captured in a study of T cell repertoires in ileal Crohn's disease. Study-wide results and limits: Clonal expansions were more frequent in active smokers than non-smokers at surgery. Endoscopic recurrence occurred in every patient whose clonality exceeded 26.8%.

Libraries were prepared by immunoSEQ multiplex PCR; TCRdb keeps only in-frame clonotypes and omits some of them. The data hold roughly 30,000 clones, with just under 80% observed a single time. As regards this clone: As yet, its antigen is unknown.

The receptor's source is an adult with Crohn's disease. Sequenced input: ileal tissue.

The CDR3 sequence is CASNRGLALETQYF. DNA for the CDR3: TGTGCCAGCAACCGGGGACTAGCCCTAGAGACCCAGTACTTC. The V and J genes are TRBV9 and TRBJ2-5; 9 bases agree with TRBD2. V shed 6 bases and J 4 bases; nucleotides not matched to a gene: 7. Germline V gene sequence: CDR1 SGDLS, CDR2 YYNGEE. The CDR3 has 14 amino acids.